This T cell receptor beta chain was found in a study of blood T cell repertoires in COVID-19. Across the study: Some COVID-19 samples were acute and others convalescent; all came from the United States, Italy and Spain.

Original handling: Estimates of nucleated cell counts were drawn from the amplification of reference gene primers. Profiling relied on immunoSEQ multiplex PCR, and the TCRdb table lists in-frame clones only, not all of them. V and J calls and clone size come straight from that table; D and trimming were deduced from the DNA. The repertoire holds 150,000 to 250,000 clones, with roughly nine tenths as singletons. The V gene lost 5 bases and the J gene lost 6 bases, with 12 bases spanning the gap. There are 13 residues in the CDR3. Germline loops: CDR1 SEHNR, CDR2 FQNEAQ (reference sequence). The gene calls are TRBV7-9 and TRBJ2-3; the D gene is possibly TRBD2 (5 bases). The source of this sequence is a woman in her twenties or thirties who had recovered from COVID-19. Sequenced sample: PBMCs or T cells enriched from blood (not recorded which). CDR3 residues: CASSPRRVDTQYF. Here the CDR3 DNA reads TGTGCCAGCAGCCCGCGGCGGGTGGATACGCAGTATTTT.